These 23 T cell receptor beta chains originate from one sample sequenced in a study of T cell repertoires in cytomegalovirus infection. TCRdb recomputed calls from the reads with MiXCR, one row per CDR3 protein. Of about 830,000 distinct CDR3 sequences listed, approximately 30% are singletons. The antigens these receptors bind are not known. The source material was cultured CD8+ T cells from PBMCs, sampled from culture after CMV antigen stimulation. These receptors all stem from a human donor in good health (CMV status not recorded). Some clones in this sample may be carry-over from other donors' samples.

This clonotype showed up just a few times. The CDR3 protein is CASSRNWQGETQYF. CDR3 in DNA: TGTGCCAGCAGCCGAAATTGGCAGGGAGAGACCCAGTACTTC. The rearrangement uses TRBV7-6 and TRBJ2-5; possible D gene TRBD1, 5 bases. The CDR3 sequence is 14 residues long. V lost 5 bases, J lost 4 bases, and 14 bases lay in between. Per germline, CDR1 SGHVS and CDR2 FNYEAQ.

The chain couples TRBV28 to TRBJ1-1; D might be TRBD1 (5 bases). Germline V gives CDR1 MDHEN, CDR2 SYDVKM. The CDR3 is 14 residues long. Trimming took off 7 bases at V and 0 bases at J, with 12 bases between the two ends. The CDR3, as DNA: TGTGCCAGCACCCTGCGGGGGATGAACACTGAAGCTTTCTTT. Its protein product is CASTLRGMNTEAFF.

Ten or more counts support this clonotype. This chain's CDR3 is CASSLRRPQPNTGELFF. The CDR3 DNA reads TGTGCCAGCAGCTTAAGGAGGCCTCAACCGAACACCGGGGAGCTGTTTTTT. The V and J genes are TRBV7-6 and TRBJ2-2; the D gene is possibly TRBD2 (5 bases). With 2 bases removed from V and 0 bases from J, the gap between germline ends came to 13 bases. This CDR3 is built from 17 residues. Germline V gives CDR1 SGHVS, CDR2 FNYEAQ.

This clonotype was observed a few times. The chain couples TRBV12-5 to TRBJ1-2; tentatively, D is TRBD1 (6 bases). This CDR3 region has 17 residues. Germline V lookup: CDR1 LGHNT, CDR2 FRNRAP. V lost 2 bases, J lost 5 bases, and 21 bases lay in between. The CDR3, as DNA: TGTGCTAGTGGTTTGCACCTCAGGGGTTTGGACCTTTATGGCTACACCTTC. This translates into CASGLHLRGLDLYGYTF.

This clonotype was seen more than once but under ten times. CDR3 amino acids: CASSFLRGGRADTQYF. CDR3 in DNA: TGTGCCAGCAGCTTCCTCCGAGGGGGGCGCGCAGATACGCAGTATTTT. The chain combines TRBV7-3 with TRBJ2-3; D may match TRBD1 or TRBD2 (6 bases each). The CDR3 covers 16 residues. Germline V lookup: CDR1 SGHTA, CDR2 FQGTGA. The germline V and J ends were trimmed by 3 bases and 4 bases, with 17 bases remaining between them.

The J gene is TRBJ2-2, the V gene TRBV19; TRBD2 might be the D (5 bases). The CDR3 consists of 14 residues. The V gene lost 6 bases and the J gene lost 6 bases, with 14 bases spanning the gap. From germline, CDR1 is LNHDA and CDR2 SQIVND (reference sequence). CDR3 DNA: TGTGCCAGTAGCTCCGGAGGATGGGCCGGGGAGCTGTTTTTT. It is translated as CASSSGGWAGELFF.

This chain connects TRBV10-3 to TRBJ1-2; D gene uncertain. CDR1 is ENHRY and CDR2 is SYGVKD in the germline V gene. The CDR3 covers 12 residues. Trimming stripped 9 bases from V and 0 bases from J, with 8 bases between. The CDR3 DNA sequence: TGTGCCATTAGATCAACTAACTATGGCTACACCTTC. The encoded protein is CAIRSTNYGYTF.

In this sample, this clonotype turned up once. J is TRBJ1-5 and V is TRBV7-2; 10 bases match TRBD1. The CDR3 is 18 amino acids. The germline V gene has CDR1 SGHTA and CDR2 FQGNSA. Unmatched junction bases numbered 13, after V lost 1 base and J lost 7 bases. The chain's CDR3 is CASSLGGQGVIVDQPQHF. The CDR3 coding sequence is TGTGCCAGCAGCTTAGGAGGACAGGGGGTAATTGTCGACCAGCCCCAGCATTTT.

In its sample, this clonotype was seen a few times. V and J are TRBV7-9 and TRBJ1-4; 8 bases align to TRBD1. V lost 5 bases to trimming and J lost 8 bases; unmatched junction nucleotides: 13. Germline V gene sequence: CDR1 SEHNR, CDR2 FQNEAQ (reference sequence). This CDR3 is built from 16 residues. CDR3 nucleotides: TGTGCCAGCAGCCCGCGGACAGGGAGCGTTAGGGAAAAACTGTTTTTT. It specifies CASSPRTGSVREKLFF. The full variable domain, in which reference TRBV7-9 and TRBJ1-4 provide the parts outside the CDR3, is DTGVSQNPRHKITKRGQNVTFRCDPISEHNRLYWYRQTLGQGPEFLTYFQNEAQLEKSRLLSDRFSAERPKGSFSTLEIQRTEQGDSAMYLCASSPRTGSVREKLFFGSGTQLSVL.

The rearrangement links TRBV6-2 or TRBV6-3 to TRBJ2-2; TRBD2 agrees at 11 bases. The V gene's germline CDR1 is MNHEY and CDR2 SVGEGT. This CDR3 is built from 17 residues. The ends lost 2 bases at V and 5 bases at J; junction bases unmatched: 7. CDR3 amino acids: CASSYPLSGGDTGELFF. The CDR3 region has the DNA TGTGCCAGCAGTTACCCCCTTAGCGGGGGGGATACCGGGGAGCTGTTTTTT.

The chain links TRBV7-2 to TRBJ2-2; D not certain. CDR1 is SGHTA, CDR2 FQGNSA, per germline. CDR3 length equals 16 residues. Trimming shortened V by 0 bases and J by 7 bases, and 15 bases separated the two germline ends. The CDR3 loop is CASSLAGEREFGELFF. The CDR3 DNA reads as TGTGCCAGCAGCTTAGCCGGAGAGAGAGAATTCGGGGAGCTGTTTTTT.

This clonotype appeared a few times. The CDR3: CAISEVPRELNTEAFF. The CDR3 nucleotides are TGTGCCATCAGTGAGGTGCCAAGGGAATTGAACACTGAAGCTTTCTTT. V usage is TRBV10-3 and J usage is TRBJ1-1; no reliable D call. CDR1 is ENHRY and CDR2 is SYGVKD in the germline V gene. The V gene lost 2 bases and the J gene lost 0 bases, with 13 bases spanning the gap. The CDR3 is made up of 16 amino acids.

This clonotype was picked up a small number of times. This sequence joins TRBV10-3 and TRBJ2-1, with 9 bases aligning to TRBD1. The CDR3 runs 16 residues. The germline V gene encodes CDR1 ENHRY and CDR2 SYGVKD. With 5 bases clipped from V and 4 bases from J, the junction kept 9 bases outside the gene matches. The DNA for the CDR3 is TGTGCCATCAGTCACCCCGGGACAGGGTCTTACAATGAGCAGTTCTTC. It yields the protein CAISHPGTGSYNEQFF.

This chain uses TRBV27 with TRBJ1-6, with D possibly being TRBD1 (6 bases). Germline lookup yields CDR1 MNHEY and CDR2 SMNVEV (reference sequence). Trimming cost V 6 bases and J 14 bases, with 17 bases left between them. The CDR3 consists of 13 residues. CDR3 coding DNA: TGTGCCAGCAGGAGGGGGGTTAATTGGTCCCTCCACTTT. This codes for CASRRGVNWSLHF.

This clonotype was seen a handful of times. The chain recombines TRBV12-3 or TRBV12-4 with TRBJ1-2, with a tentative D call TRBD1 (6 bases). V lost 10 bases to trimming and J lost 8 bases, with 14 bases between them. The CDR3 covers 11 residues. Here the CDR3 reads CATRQGLGYTF. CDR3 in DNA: TGTGCCACCAGGCAGGGGCTGGGCTACACCTTC.

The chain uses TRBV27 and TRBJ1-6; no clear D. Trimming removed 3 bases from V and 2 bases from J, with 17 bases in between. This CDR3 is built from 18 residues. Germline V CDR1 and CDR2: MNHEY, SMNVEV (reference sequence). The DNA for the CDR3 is TGTGCCAGCAGTTTGAGAGCAGATCGGCCAACCTATAATTCACCCCTCCACTTT. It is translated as CASSLRADRPTYNSPLHF.

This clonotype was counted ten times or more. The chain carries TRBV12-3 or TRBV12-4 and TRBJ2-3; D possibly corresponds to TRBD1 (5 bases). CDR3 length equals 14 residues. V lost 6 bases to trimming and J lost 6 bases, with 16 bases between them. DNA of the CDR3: TGTGCCAGCAGGGTCGTCGCAGGGCCGGATACGCAGTATTTT. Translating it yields CASRVVAGPDTQYF.

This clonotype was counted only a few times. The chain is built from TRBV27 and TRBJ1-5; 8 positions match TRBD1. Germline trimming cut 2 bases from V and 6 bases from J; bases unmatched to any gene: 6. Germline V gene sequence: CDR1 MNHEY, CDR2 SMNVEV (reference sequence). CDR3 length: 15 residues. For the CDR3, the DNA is TGTGCCAGCAGTTTAGCAGGGGGCCCCCGTCAGCCCCAGCATTTT. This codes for CASSLAGGPRQPQHF.

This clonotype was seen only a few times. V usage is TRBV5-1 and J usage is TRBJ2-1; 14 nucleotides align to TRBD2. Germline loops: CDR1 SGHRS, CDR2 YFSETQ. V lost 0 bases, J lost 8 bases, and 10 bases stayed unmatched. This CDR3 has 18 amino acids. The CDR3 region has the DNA TGCGCCAGCAGCTTGGGACTAGCGGGGGGGCAATTCAAGGATGAGCAGTTCTTC. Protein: CASSLGLAGGQFKDEQFF.

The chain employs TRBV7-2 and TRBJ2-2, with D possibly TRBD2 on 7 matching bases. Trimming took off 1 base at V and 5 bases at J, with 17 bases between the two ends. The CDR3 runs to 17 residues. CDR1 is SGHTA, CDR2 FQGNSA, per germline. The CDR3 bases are TGTGCCAGCAGCTTAGGGGGGGGGACACCCTTTACCGGGGAGCTGTTTTTT. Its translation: CASSLGGGTPFTGELFF.

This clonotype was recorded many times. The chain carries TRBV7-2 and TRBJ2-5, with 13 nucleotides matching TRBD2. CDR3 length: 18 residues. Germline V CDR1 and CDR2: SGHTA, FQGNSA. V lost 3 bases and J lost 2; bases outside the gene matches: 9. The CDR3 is CASSFEWTSGGVQETQYF. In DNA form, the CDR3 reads TGTGCCAGCAGCTTTGAGTGGACTAGCGGGGGAGTACAAGAGACCCAGTACTTC.

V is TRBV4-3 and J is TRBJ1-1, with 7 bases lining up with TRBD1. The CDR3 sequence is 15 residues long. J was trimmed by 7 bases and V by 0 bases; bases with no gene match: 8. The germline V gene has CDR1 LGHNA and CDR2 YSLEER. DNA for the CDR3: TGCGCCAGCAGCCAAGATGAAAGGGGGCGGATTGAAGCTTTCTTT. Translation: CASSQDERGRIEAFF.

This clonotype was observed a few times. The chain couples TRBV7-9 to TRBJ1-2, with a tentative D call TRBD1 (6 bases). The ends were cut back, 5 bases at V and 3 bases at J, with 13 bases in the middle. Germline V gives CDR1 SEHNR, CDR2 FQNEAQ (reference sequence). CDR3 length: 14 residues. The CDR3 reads CASSKDSSYYGYTF. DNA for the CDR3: TGTGCCAGCAGCAAGGACAGTTCTTACTATGGCTACACCTTC. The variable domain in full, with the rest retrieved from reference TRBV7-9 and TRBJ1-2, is DTGVSQNPRHKITKRGQNVTFRCDPISEHNRLYWYRQTLGQGPEFLTYFQNEAQLEKSRLLSDRFSAERPKGSFSTLEIQRTEQGDSAMYLCASSKDSSYYGYTFGSGTRLTVV.